These 5 T cell receptor beta chains were sequenced from one sample in a study of multiple sclerosis patients with progressive multifocal leukoencephalopathy. Libraries were prepared by immunoSEQ multiplex PCR; TCRdb keeps only in-frame clonotypes and omits some of them. Seen here are about 31,000 clones, 75% to 90% observed once, and the top ten hold about an eighth. Time point of the sample: time of PML onset. The sample consisted of PBMCs, taken from a patient treated with natalizumab. These receptors all come from a woman in her twenties or thirties with progressive multifocal leukoencephalopathy.

The chain combines TRBV28 with TRBJ2-7, with D unclear. CDR3 length: 15 amino acids. V was cut by 3 bases and J by 2 bases, with 14 bases left in between. CDR1 MDHEN and CDR2 SYDVKM come from the germline V gene. CDR3 loop: CASSLVSPKPYEQYF. Here the CDR3 DNA reads TGTGCCAGCAGTTTGGTCAGCCCTAAACCCTACGAGCAGTACTTC.

V usage is TRBV5-1 and J usage is TRBJ2-3, with TRBD2 matching over 12 bases. This CDR3 is built from 15 residues. With 4 bases clipped from V and 4 bases from J, the junction kept 4 bases outside the gene matches. Germline CDR1 and CDR2: SGHRS and YFSETQ. The CDR3 DNA reads TGCGCCAGCAGCACCGGACTAGCGGGACCAGATACGCAGTATTTT. Amino acids: CASSTGLAGPDTQYF.

The J gene is TRBJ2-1, the V gene TRBV7-2; perhaps TRBD1 as D (5 bases). V was cut by 5 bases and J by 3 bases, with 8 bases left in between. Germline CDR1 SGHTA, CDR2 FQGNSA. The CDR3 covers 13 residues. The DNA for the CDR3 is TGTGCCAGCAGCATTCAGGGCTACAATGAGCAGTTCTTC. This encodes CASSIQGYNEQFF.

The chain links TRBV18 to TRBJ1-6; D call uncertain. V was trimmed by 3 bases and J by 8 bases, leaving 14 bases between them. This CDR3 is built from 15 residues. CDR1 is KGHSH and CDR2 is LQKENI in the germline V gene. In DNA form, the CDR3 reads TGTGCCAGCTCACCCTTGTGGGGTGATGATTCACCCCTCCACTTT. This gives the protein CASSPLWGDDSPLHF. The entire variable domain, with the rest obtained from reference TRBV18 and TRBJ1-6, is as follows: NAGVMQNPRHLVRRRGQEARLRCSPMKGHSHVYWYRQLPEEGLKFMVYLQKENIIDESGMPKERFSAEFPKEGPSILRIQQVVRGDSAAYFCASSPLWGDDSPLHFGNGTRLTVT.

The gene calls are TRBV7-9 and TRBJ1-5; TRBD1 might be the D (5 bases). CDR3 length: 16 amino acids. The V end was cut by 5 bases, the J end by 4 bases, with 18 bases between. Looked up from germline, CDR1 is SEHNR and CDR2 is FQNEAQ (reference sequence). CDR3 residues: CASSLSGAGSNQPQHF. The CDR3 DNA sequence: TGTGCCAGCAGCCTCTCCGGGGCAGGGTCGAATCAGCCCCAGCATTTT.